What follows is one T cell receptor (beta chain) and its context. Its target antigen remains unknown. The input lacks base qualities; no much larger clone sits a single base away. The data were taken from a study of blood T cell repertoires in COVID-19 (TCRdb year 2020). Some background on the complete study: Samples from collaborators originated in the United States, Italy and Spain and spanned both the acute and convalescent phases of COVID-19. The prospective study material was composed of cDNA or gDNA derived from T cells, B-cell-depleted T cells, or PBMCs. Subjects who had been exposed to COVID-19, were actively infected with it, or had recovered from it provided the deeply sampled blood TCRbeta repertoires that made up the dataset. The repertoires were released in a freely available public database meant as a resource for research on the immune response to SARS-CoV-2. Samples were obtained from the ongoing ImmuneRACE study (first 160 participants) and from about 1,300 subjects provided by 6 global collaborators. Nearly every sample came with metadata listing a de-identified subject ID, COVID-19 status, age in years and sex. Where HLA class I and class II types were available, the types were taken from metadata supplied by the sample provider, not from assay-based typing. What the research found in general, with its limitations: The amount of clinical and demographic metadata varied by source and participant and was provided uncurated.

Participants in the prospective study were aged about 18 to 95 years, lived in 20 to 30 United States geographic areas, and enrolled through a virtual design. Cohort assignment in the prospective study relied on participant-reported clinical history from a screening survey and a study questionnaire. For ImmuneRACE Cohort 3, a participant was defined as recovered based on two consecutive negative NP/OP PCR tests, clearance by a healthcare professional, or resolution of symptoms. Each participant in the prospective study had whole blood, serum and a nasopharyngeal or oropharyngeal swab collected by mobile phlebotomists. Additional blood draws and questionnaires over an approximately two-month period could optionally be provided by prospective study participants. Blood samples from the prospective study were shipped frozen or at room temperature prior to DNA extraction. From the cysteine through the phenylalanine, the CDR3 covers 14 amino acids. Just the 42-base CDR3 DNA is kept, in frame starting at base 1. The junction carries 15 bases between V and J, which are trimmed by 6 bases and 4 bases respectively. The germline V gene sets CDR1 to SNHLY and CDR2 to FYNNEI.

The immunoSEQ Assay, a bias-controlled multiplex PCR, was used to amplify TCRbeta CDR3 regions from genomic DNA. As for the original processing: Nucleated cell counts per sample were estimated from amplification of reference gene primers within the assay. Sequence reads were collapsed and filtered to measure the absolute abundance of every unique TCRbeta CDR3 rearrangement. For each sample, productive Simpson clonality was calculated by taking the square root of Simpson's diversity index across productive rearrangements. TCRdb stores this immuneACCESS table with in-frame sequences only. Part of the clones is absent; in the studies checked, under half of the shortfall reflects unresolved V genes, and no reason is known for the rest. V, J and clone size reflect that table, while D and trimming were determined from the DNA. Counted in this sample were approximately 270,000 clones; 80% to 90% of them appeared once. The ten largest make up 1.5% to 2% of the sample.

Here the chain combines TRBV2 and TRBJ1-2; TRBD1 is a possible D gene, resting on 6 matching bases. The receptor comes from a woman in her 50s who had recovered from COVID-19. Specimen: PBMCs or T cells enriched from blood (not recorded which). The DNA is as follows: TGTGCCAGCAGGACGGACAGCCCGCGCTATGGCTACACCTTC. It is translated as CASRTDSPRYGYTF.